This TCR beta chain was sequenced during a study of blood T cells in healthy people across ages. Study-level results: Age advanced and TCR beta diversity per million T cells fell, roughly linearly.

Healthy Caucasian individuals from Russia aged about 6 to 100 were enrolled as donors. In the case of this clonotype: The antigen remains undetermined.

The CDR3 is 13 amino acids. Germline CDR1 is SNHLY and CDR2 is FYNNEI. Trimming shortened V by 5 bases and J by 6 bases, and 13 bases separated the two germline ends. With a J-beta primer mix and a sample-barcoded 5' primer, a second PCR ran 7 to 11 cycles. With 12 random nucleotides, a template-switch adaptor tagged each individual cDNA molecule. One entry per CDR3 protein, called by TCRdb with MiXCR from the 5' RACE reads. This table has fewer than 900,000 distinct CDR3 sequences, around half appearing once. The TCR comes from a woman aged 60 to 75 in good health. The specimen was blood. The chain carries TRBV2 and TRBJ1-2; D perhaps matches TRBD1 (5 bases). The CDR3 loop reads CASSSTVRDGYTF. CDR3 DNA: TGTGCCAGCAGTTCGACAGTGAGGGATGGCTACACCTTC. Based on the CDR3 plus reference TRBV2 and TRBJ1-2, the full variable domain is EPEVTQTPSHQVTQMGQEVILRCVPISNHLYFYWYRQILGQKVEFLVSFYNNEISEKSEIFDDQFSVERPDGSNFTLKIRSTKLEDSAMYFCASSSTVRDGYTFGSGTRLTVV.